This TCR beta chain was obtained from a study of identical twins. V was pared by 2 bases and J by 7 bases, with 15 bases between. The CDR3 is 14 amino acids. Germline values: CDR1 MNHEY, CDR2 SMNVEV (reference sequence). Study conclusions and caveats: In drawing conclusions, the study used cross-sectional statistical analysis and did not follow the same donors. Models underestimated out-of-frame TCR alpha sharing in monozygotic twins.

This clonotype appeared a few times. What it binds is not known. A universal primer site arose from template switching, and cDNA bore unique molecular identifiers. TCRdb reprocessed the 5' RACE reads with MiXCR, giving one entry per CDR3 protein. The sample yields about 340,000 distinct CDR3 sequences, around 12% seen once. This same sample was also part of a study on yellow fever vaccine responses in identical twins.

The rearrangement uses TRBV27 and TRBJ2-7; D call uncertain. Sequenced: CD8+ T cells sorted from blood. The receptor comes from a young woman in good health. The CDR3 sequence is CASSLNMGLGEQYV. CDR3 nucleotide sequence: TGTGCCAGCAGTTTAAACATGGGTCTGGGGGAGCAGTACGTC.